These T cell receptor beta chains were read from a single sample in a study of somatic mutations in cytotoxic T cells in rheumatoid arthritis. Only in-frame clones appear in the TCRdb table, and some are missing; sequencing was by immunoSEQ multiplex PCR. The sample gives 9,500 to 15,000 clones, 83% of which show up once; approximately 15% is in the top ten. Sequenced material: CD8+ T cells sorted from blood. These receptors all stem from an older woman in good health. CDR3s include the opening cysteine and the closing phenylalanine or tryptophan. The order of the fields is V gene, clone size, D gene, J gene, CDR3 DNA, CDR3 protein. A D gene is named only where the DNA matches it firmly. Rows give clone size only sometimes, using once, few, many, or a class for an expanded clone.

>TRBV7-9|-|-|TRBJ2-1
TGTGCCAGCAGCTTAGCGGGGCCCTTTGATGAGCAGTTCTTC
CASSLAGPFDEQFF
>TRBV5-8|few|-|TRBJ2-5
TGTGCCAGCAGCCCGGGGTTGGCCCAGTACTTC
CASSPGLAQYF
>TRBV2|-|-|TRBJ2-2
TGTGCCAGCAGTGGGGAACAGGCCGGGGAGCTGTTTTTT
CASSGEQAGELFF
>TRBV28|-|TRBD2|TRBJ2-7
TGTGCCAGCAGTTTCGTCGGGGGGGCTTCTTACGAGCAGTACTTC
CASSFVGGASYEQYF
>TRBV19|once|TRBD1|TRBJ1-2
TGTGCCAGTAGTACGGGACAGGGCCTCTACCAGACTGCTAACTATGGCTACACCTTC
CASSTGQGLYQTANYGYTF
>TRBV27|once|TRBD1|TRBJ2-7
TGTGCCAGCAGTCTAAAGGGGGCTATCCTGTCCGAGCAGTACTTC
CASSLKGAILSEQYF
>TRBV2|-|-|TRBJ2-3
TGTGCCAGGTCGACAGAAAACACAGATACGCAGTATTTT
CARSTENTDTQYF
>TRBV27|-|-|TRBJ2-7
TGTGCCAGCAGTTTAACCCGGCCGGGGGTTTACGAGCAGTACTTC
CASSLTRPGVYEQYF
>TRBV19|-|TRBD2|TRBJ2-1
TGTGCCAGTAGGGCGACTAGCGGGGGCAATGAGCAGTTCTTC
CASRATSGGNEQFF
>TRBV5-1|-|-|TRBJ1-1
TGCGCCAGCAGCTTGTCGGGTTCAGGGGACACTGAAGCTTTCTTT
CASSLSGSGDTEAFF
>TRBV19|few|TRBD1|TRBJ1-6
TGTGCCAGTAGTATTGGGACAGGGCAATCACCCCTCCACTTT
CASSIGTGQSPLHF
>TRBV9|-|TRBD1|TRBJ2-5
TGTGCCAGCAGCGTTGAGGGGGCTCAAGAGACCCAGTACTTC
CASSVEGAQETQYF
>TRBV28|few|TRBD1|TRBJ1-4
TGTGCCAGCAGTTTATGGGGACAGGGGGGGAGAAAACTGTTTTTT
CASSLWGQGGRKLFF
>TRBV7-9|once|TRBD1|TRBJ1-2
TGTGCCAGCAGCTCGGGACAGTCTGGCTACACCTTC
CASSSGQSGYTF
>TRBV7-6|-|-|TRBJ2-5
TGTGCCAGCAGCTTCGAACAGGGAGAAGAGACCCAGTACTTC
CASSFEQGEETQYF
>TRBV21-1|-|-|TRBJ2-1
TGTGCCAGACAGCCCCCGCACAATGAGCAGTTCTTC
CARQPPHNEQFF
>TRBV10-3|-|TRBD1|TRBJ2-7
TGTGCCATCAGTGACGGGACAGGAGACTACGAGCAGTACTTC
CAISDGTGDYEQYF
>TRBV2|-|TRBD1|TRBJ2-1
TGTGCCAGCAGTACAGGGGGCTTCAACAATGAGCAGTTCTTC
CASSTGGFNNEQFF
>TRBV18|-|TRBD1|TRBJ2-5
TGTGCCAGCTCACTTACTTACAGGGGAAAGGGAGAGACCCAGTACTTC
CASSLTYRGKGETQYF
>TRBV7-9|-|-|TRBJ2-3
TGTGCCAGCAGCTTAGGGGGGGAACAAGCTAATACGCAGTATTTT
CASSLGGEQANTQYF
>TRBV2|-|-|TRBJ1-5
TGTGCCAGCAGTGAAGAAACAAATCAGCCCCAGCATTTT
CASSEETNQPQHF
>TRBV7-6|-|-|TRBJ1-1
TGTGCCAGCAGCCAATTGGGGCTGACGAACACTGAAGCTTTCTTT
CASSQLGLTNTEAFF
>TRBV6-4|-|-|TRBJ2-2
TGTGCCAGCAGTCCCGCGGACGCAGGGGACACCGGGGAGCTGTTTTTT
CASSPADAGDTGELFF
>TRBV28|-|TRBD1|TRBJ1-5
TGTGCCAGCAGGCACACCGGGACAGGGGTCAATCAGCCCCAGCATTTT
CASRHTGTGVNQPQHF
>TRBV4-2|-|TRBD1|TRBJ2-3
TGTGCCAGCAGCTGGGGCCCCGGACAGGGGGGCACAGATACGCAGTATTTT
CASSWGPGQGGTDTQYF
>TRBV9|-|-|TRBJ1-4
TGTGCCAGCAGCCCACGGGCAACTAATGAAAAACTGTTTTTT
CASSPRATNEKLFF
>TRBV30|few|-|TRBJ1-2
TGTGCCTGGTCTTCAGGGTTGCACTATGGCTACACCTTC
CAWSSGLHYGYTF
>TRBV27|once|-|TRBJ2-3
TGTGCCAGCAGTTACAGGGCCACTAGCACAGATACGCAGTATTTT
CASSYRATSTDTQYF
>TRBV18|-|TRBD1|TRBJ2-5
TGTGCCAGCTCTCGACAGGGATACGAGACCCAGTACTTC
CASSRQGYETQYF
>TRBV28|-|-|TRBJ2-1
TGTGCCAGCAGCCAGAGGGAGTCCTACAATGAGCAGTTCTTC
CASSQRESYNEQFF
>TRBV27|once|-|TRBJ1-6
TGTGCCAGCAGCTTGCCCGGTAATTCACCCCTCCACTTT
CASSLPGNSPLHF
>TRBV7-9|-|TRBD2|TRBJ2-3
TGTGCCAGCAGCTTGGGAGGGATTGCAGATACGCAGTATTTT
CASSLGGIADTQYF
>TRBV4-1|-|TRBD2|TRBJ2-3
TGCGCCAGCAGCCAAGAGGGGACTAGCGGGGGCCCTAGCACAGATACGCAGTATTTT
CASSQEGTSGGPSTDTQYF
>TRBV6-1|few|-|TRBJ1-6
TGTGCCAGCAGTGAAGAGACAAGCTCCTATAATTCACCCCTCCACTTT
CASSEETSSYNSPLHF
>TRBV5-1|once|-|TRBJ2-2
TGCGCCAGCAGCTTGTCGGTTTCCGGGGGCACCGGGGAGCTGTTTTTT
CASSLSVSGGTGELFF
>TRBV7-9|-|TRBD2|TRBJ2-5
TGTGCCAGCAGCTTAGGTAGCGGGGGGGAAGAGACCCAGTACTTC
CASSLGSGGEETQYF
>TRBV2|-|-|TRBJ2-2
TGTGCCAGCAGTTTTGGCCCCACCGGGGAGCTGTTTTTT
CASSFGPTGELFF